This is a list of T cell receptor beta chains from one sample in a study of blood T cell repertoires in COVID-19. TCRdb's table, derived via immunoSEQ multiplex PCR, lists solely in-frame clones and lacks some. The sample contains 90,000 to 130,000 clones, around 79% of which appear only once. The sequencing input was peripheral blood. The origin of the receptors is a woman over 75 with active or convalescent COVID-19. Both conserved end residues are part of each CDR3. The order of the fields is clone size, V gene, J gene, D gene, CDR3 protein, CDR3 DNA. A D gene is named only where the DNA matches it firmly. The size field is filled for only some rows; it gives once, few, many or a size class.

.	TRBV28	TRBJ2-5	.	CASSLYRGTQYF	TGTGCCAGCAGTCTCTATCGGGGGACCCAGTACTTC
.	TRBV4-2	TRBJ2-7	TRBD2	CASSRKSPGLASKDLGNEQYF	TGTGCCAGCAGCCGCAAAAGCCCGGGACTAGCGTCAAAAGATTTAGGTAACGAGCAGTACTTC
.	TRBV27	TRBJ1-6	TRBD1	CASSLGQGLGSYNSPLHF	TGTGCCAGCAGTTTGGGACAGGGATTAGGCTCCTATAATTCACCCCTCCACTTT
.	TRBV2	TRBJ2-7	TRBD2	CASSEGLAGNSYEQYF	TGTGCCAGCAGTGAAGGACTAGCGGGAAACTCCTACGAGCAGTACTTC
.	TRBV20-1	TRBJ2-1	.	CSARVSDKASYNEQFF	TGCAGTGCTCGTGTGTCGGACAAAGCATCCTACAATGAGCAGTTCTTC
.	TRBV29-1	TRBJ2-2	TRBD1	CSGWTGTTGELFF	TGCAGCGGCTGGACAGGGACCACCGGGGAGCTGTTTTTT
few	TRBV7-2	TRBJ1-5	.	CASSLARADSNQPQHF	TGTGCCAGCAGCTTAGCGCGGGCAGATAGCAATCAGCCCCAGCATTTT
.	TRBV25-1	TRBJ2-7	.	CASRSDKGAYEQYF	TGTGCCAGCAGATCGGACAAAGGAGCCTACGAGCAGTACTTC
.	TRBV25-1	TRBJ1-5	.	CASSEAGTYNQPQHF	TGTGCCAGCAGTGAGGCCGGGACATACAATCAGCCCCAGCATTTT
.	TRBV14	TRBJ1-6	TRBD1	CASSSGTGQSPLHF	TGTGCCAGCAGCTCCGGGACAGGGCAATCACCCCTCCACTTT
.	TRBV28	TRBJ2-4	.	CASRPSGGRDKNIQYF	TGTGCCAGCAGACCAAGCGGAGGGCGGGACAAAAACATTCAGTACTTC
.	TRBV20-1	TRBJ2-7	.	CRAGLEQYF	TGCAGGGCCGGACTTGAGCAGTACTTC
.	TRBV4-1	TRBJ2-3	.	CASSQGRRGGIDTQYF	TGCGCCAGCAGCCAAGGACGGCGGGGCGGGATAGATACGCAGTATTTT
.	TRBV6-5	TRBJ2-1	TRBD2	CASSYSNLAGGIEQFF	TGTGCCAGCAGTTACTCGAATCTAGCGGGAGGGATTGAGCAGTTCTTC
once	TRBV27	TRBJ2-7	TRBD2	CASSETSGKEYEQYF	TGTGCCAGCAGCGAGACTAGCGGGAAGGAATACGAGCAGTACTTC
.	TRBV7-2	TRBJ1-1	.	CASSLGRSGRLGRTEAFF	TGTGCCAGCAGCTTGGGAAGGTCAGGGAGGTTGGGTCGCACTGAAGCTTTCTTT
.	TRBV28	TRBJ2-2	TRBD2	CASSPGLAGTGELFF	TGTGCCAGCAGTCCGGGACTAGCGGGAACCGGGGAGCTGTTTTTT
.	TRBV7-9	TRBJ2-2	TRBD2	CASRIGGGITGELFF	TGTGCCAGCAGGATCGGGGGAGGGATCACCGGGGAGCTGTTTTTT
.	TRBV23-1	TRBJ1-4	.	CASSGIYRTARTTNEKLFF	TGCGCCAGCAGTGGGATTTATCGGACAGCCCGGACGACTAATGAAAAACTGTTTTTT
.	TRBV19	TRBJ1-5	.	CASSIPRGGGNQPQHF	TGTGCCAGTAGTATCCCGAGAGGGGGTGGCAATCAGCCCCAGCATTTT
once	TRBV30	TRBJ1-2	TRBD1	CAWSTGVGLSGYTF	TGTGCCTGGAGTACAGGGGTCGGGCTGAGTGGCTACACCTTC
.	TRBV7-9	TRBJ1-2	.	CASSSYSYGYTF	TGTGCCAGCAGCTCCTACAGCTATGGCTACACCTTC
.	TRBV9	TRBJ2-3	.	CASSVAWSRDTQYF	TGTGCCAGCAGCGTAGCCTGGAGCAGAGATACGCAGTATTTT
.	TRBV4-1	TRBJ2-1	.	CASSQDEQGVRDEQFF	TGCGCCAGCAGCCAAGATGAACAGGGTGTACGTGATGAGCAGTTCTTC
few	TRBV18	TRBJ1-5	TRBD1	CASSMTGANQPQHF	TGTGCCAGCTCAATGACAGGGGCCAATCAGCCCCAGCATTTT
.	TRBV5-1	TRBJ2-1	TRBD2	CASSILAGVGGEQFF	TGCGCCAGCAGTATACTAGCGGGAGTGGGTGGTGAGCAGTTCTTC
.	TRBV4-2	TRBJ1-2	TRBD1	CASSQSRDRGYGYTF	TGTGCCAGCAGCCAGAGCCGGGACAGGGGTTACGGCTACACCTTC
.	TRBV7-2	TRBJ1-5	.	CASSLVGLGQPQHF	TGTGCCAGCAGCTTAGTGGGGCTCGGTCAGCCCCAGCATTTT
.	TRBV28	TRBJ2-1	.	CASSFIGRAEQFF	TGTGCCAGCAGTTTCATTGGGCGGGCGGAGCAGTTCTTC
.	TRBV5-1	TRBJ2-5	.	CASSLISGFGQETQYF	TGCGCCAGCAGCTTGATCTCGGGTTTTGGGCAAGAGACCCAGTACTTC
once	TRBV5-8	TRBJ2-3	.	CASSLGNGGKGGTQYF	TGTGCCAGCAGCTTGGGGAACGGCGGGAAGGGAGGCACGCAGTATTTT
.	TRBV5-4	TRBJ1-2	.	CASSLEVPTVTNYGYTF	TGTGCCAGCAGCTTGGAAGTACCCACAGTTACTAACTATGGCTACACCTTC
.	TRBV28	TRBJ2-1	TRBD2	CASSFLLAGLAGRNEQFF	TGTGCCAGCAGTTTTTTACTGGCTGGGCTAGCGGGACGCAATGAGCAGTTCTTC
.	TRBV10-1	TRBJ2-1	TRBD2	CASSPTSGRQGYNEQFF	TGCGCCAGCAGCCCGACTAGCGGGAGACAGGGCTACAATGAGCAGTTCTTC
.	TRBV2	TRBJ2-1	.	CASGISGNEQFF	TGTGCCAGCGGTATTTCAGGGAATGAGCAGTTCTTC
.	TRBV5-1	TRBJ2-2	.	CASSFTTNRDGELFF	TGCGCCAGCAGCTTCACGACAAACCGGGACGGGGAGCTGTTTTTT
.	TRBV27	TRBJ2-7	TRBD1	CASSRQGTSYEQYF	TGTGCCAGCAGTCGACAGGGGACATCCTACGAGCAGTACTTC
many	TRBV11-2	TRBJ2-1	.	CASSFGGSSYNEQFF	TGTGCCAGCAGCTTTGGAGGGAGCTCCTACAATGAGCAGTTCTTC
.	TRBV19	TRBJ2-3	TRBD2	CASSIGGTSEHTDTQYF	TGTGCCAGTAGTATAGGGGGGACTAGCGAACACACAGATACGCAGTATTTT
.	TRBV5-8	TRBJ1-6	.	CASSLYAGGGSPLHF	TGTGCCAGCAGCCTCTATGCGGGGGGAGGTTCACCCCTCCACTTT
few	TRBV3-1/TRBV3-2	TRBJ2-2	.	CASSQSRARLGAGELFF	TGTGCCAGCAGCCAATCCAGGGCCCGATTAGGCGCCGGGGAGCTGTTTTTT
.	TRBV27	TRBJ2-7	TRBD1	CASRWQGVGEQYF	TGTGCCAGCCGATGGCAGGGGGTAGGCGAGCAGTACTTC
.	TRBV15	TRBJ1-4	.	CATSRDGRGGEKLFF	TGTGCCACCAGCAGAGATGGAAGGGGTGGGGAAAAACTGTTTTTT
.	TRBV3-1/TRBV3-2	TRBJ2-3	TRBD2	CASNSGTSGNDTQYF	TGTGCCAGCAACTCCGGGACTAGCGGGAACGATACGCAGTATTTT
.	TRBV4-3	TRBJ1-1	.	CASSQDPSGRGTEAFF	TGCGCCAGCAGCCAAGATCCCTCGGGGAGAGGCACTGAAGCTTTCTTT
.	TRBV2	TRBJ2-5	TRBD2	CASSEASGRGETQYF	TGTGCCAGCAGTGAAGCTAGCGGGAGGGGGGAGACCCAGTACTTC
.	TRBV5-1	TRBJ1-4	.	CASSLGQGNEKLFF	TGCGCCAGCAGCTTGGGGCAGGGTAATGAAAAACTGTTTTTT